The rows below give T cell receptor beta chains drawn from one sample of a study of cytomegalovirus exposure and HLA in healthy donors. Repertoires were generated with immunoSEQ multiplex PCR, while TCRdb's copy carries only in-frame clones and drops some. This sample has approximately 100,000 clones, with 60% to 85% found just once. Sequencing was done on a sample of PBMCs. Receptor source: a female donor in good health and CMV-seropositive. Each CDR3 is given with its conserved first and last residue. Each record gives: clone size, D gene, V gene, J gene, CDR3 protein, CDR3 DNA. D genes are given only for firm matches. Part of the rows lack a size; the others show once, few, many or a class for expanded clones.

.	.	TRBV6-4	TRBJ2-2	CASSPQGNTGELFF	TGTGCCAGCAGTCCACAGGGAAACACCGGGGAGCTGTTTTTT
.	.	TRBV28	TRBJ2-7	CASSPPDSPYEQYF	TGTGCCAGCAGTCCACCGGACAGTCCCTACGAGCAGTACTTC
.	TRBD2	TRBV5-8	TRBJ2-1	CASSQTGTMVNEQFF	TGTGCCAGCAGCCAAACCGGGACTATGGTCAATGAGCAGTTCTTC
.	.	TRBV7-9	TRBJ2-3	CASSLGGTDTQYF	TGTGCCAGCAGCCTCGGCGGAACAGATACGCAGTATTTT
.	TRBD2	TRBV11-2	TRBJ2-1	CASSLVASGRIGNEQFF	TGTGCCAGCAGCTTAGTGGCTAGCGGGAGGATCGGTAATGAGCAGTTCTTC
.	TRBD2	TRBV6-5	TRBJ2-7	CASSHRAGGPGEQYF	TGTGCCAGCAGCCACAGAGCGGGAGGGCCGGGAGAGCAGTACTTC
.	.	TRBV6-5	TRBJ2-4	CASSYSPGGSKNIQYF	TGTGCCAGCAGTTACTCACCTGGTGGGAGCAAAAACATTCAGTACTTC
.	.	TRBV9	TRBJ1-5	CASSPGVYSNQPQHF	TGTGCCAGCAGCCCAGGGGTTTATAGCAATCAGCCCCAGCATTTT
.	.	TRBV10-1	TRBJ2-1	CASSESKRRIDEQFF	TGCGCCAGCAGTGAGTCTAAGCGGCGGATCGATGAGCAGTTCTTC
.	TRBD2	TRBV10-2	TRBJ2-1	CASRPQLAGGYNEQFF	TGCGCCAGCAGGCCTCAACTAGCGGGAGGGTACAATGAGCAGTTCTTC
.	.	TRBV30	TRBJ2-2	CAWSGSANTGELFF	TGTGCCTGGAGCGGCAGCGCGAACACCGGGGAGCTGTTTTTT
once	.	TRBV6-1	TRBJ1-2	CASSESGYPGYTF	TGTGCCAGCAGTGAATCGGGGTACCCTGGCTACACCTTC
.	.	TRBV6-6	TRBJ1-1	CASSYSEGLRAFF	TGTGCCAGCAGTTACTCGGAGGGGCTGAGGGCTTTCTTT